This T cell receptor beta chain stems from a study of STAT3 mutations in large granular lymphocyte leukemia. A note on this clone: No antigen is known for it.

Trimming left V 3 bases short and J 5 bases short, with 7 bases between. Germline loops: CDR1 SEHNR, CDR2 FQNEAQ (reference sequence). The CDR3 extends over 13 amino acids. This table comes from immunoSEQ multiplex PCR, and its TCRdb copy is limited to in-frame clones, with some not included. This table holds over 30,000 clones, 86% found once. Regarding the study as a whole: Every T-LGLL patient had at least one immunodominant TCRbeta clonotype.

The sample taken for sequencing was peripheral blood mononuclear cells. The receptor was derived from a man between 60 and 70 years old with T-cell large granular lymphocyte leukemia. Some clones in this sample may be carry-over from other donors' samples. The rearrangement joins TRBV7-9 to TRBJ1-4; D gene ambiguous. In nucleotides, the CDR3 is TGTGCCAGCAGCTTTTGGCCGAATGAAAAACTGTTTTTT. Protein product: CASSFWPNEKLFF.